Listed below are T cell receptor beta chains from one sample, sequenced in a study of cytomegalovirus exposure and HLA in healthy donors. TCRdb's copy holds only in-frame clones and misses some; the assay was immunoSEQ multiplex PCR. The repertoire consists of approximately 150,000 clones, with about 75% occurring once and the leading ten covering about 4.1%. The source material was PBMCs. Receptors were obtained from a man aged 55 to 69 in good health and CMV-seronegative. The conserved cysteine and the conserved F or W are not part of the CDR3 here. A D gene is named only where the DNA matches it firmly.

CDR3: ASTRDRLSYEQY; V: TRBV2; length: 12; J: TRBJ2-7; D: TRBD1
CDR3: ASSQGQGPGQPQH; V: TRBV19; length: 13; J: TRBJ1-5; D: TRBD1
CDR3: ASSGGRSTDTQY; V: TRBV6-1; length: 12; J: TRBJ2-3; D: -
CDR3: AISPTGGASDTQY; V: TRBV10-3; length: 13; J: TRBJ2-3; D: TRBD1
CDR3: AWSAKTGGGDTEAF; V: TRBV30; length: 14; J: TRBJ1-1; D: TRBD1
CDR3: ASSQVGVRLSGANVLT; V: TRBV14; length: 16; J: TRBJ2-6; D: -
CDR3: ASSESGQGNSPLH; V: TRBV25-1; length: 13; J: TRBJ1-6; D: TRBD1
CDR3: ASSLSGDHSNQPQH; V: TRBV5-1; length: 14; J: TRBJ1-5; D: -
CDR3: ASSLQGRSRTDTQY; V: TRBV5-4; length: 14; J: TRBJ2-3; D: -
CDR3: ASSLLAGDQPQH; V: TRBV5-1; length: 12; J: TRBJ1-5; D: -
CDR3: ASSPGQGAEKLF; V: TRBV7-9; length: 12; J: TRBJ1-4; D: TRBD1
CDR3: ASSLEVTSGFSYEQY; V: TRBV5-1; length: 15; J: TRBJ2-7; D: TRBD2
CDR3: ASVGLAGAVWRANVLT; V: TRBV28; length: 16; J: TRBJ2-6; D: TRBD2